This T cell receptor beta chain was captured in a study of immune characterization of retroperitoneal liposarcoma. TCRdb re-analysed the PCR reads in MiXCR, keeping a single row per CDR3 protein. Among 15,000 or so distinct CDR3 sequences, about 45% were seen once, and the ten largest hold around an eighth. The table lists this clonotype with many counts. The V gene's germline CDR1 is SGHDN and CDR2 FVKESK. The V end was cut by 1 base, the J end by 1 base, with 13 bases between. This CDR3 has 17 residues. Sequencing input: tumor tissue. The chain carries TRBV14 and TRBJ2-2, with D unresolved. The clonotype originates from a female donor with retroperitoneal liposarcoma. In DNA, the CDR3 is TGTGCCAGCAGCCAAGGAGTCGAAGGTTGGAACACCGGGGAGCTGTTTTTT. This encodes CASSQGVEGWNTGELFF. The variable domain in full, with the rest retrieved from reference TRBV14 and TRBJ2-2, is EAGVTQFPSHSVIEKGQTVTLRCDPISGHDNLYWYRRVMGKEIKFLLHFVKESKQDESGMPNNRFLAERTGGTYSTLKVQPAELEDSGVYFCASSQGVEGWNTGELFFGEGSRLTVL.